Below are 27 T cell receptor beta chains sequenced from a single sample in a study of beta chain features in type 1 diabetes. These receptors lack a known antigen. Study conclusions and caveats: Moderately but significantly shorter TCRB CDR3s were found in Type 1 diabetes patients in all four CD4+ subsets.

Expressed TCRB transcripts got sequenced, as all isolated RNA was reverse transcribed. The method was immunoSEQ multiplex PCR; TCRdb's version includes in-frame clones alone and lacks a portion of them. The top ten hold approximately 0.02% of the sample, which has about 240,000 clones, 11% to 15% seen once. The sequencing sample was made of naive CD4+ T cells from blood. The receptor source for this set is a young man with type 1 diabetes.

This clone was detected a few times. The V gene is TRBV19, the J gene TRBJ2-6, with 10 bases matching TRBD2. Germline CDR1 and CDR2: LNHDA and SQIVND (reference sequence). The V segment lost 7 bases and the J segment 3 bases; nucleotides outside the gene matches: 6. The CDR3 covers 16 residues. CDR3 region: CASTLAGESGANVLTF. The CDR3 nucleotides read TGTGCCAGTACCCTAGCGGGGGAGAGTGGGGCCAACGTCCTGACTTTC.

This clone showed up just a few times. The rearrangement uses TRBV25-1 and TRBJ2-3, with D unresolved. The CDR3 totals 11 residues. The germline V gene has CDR1 MGHDK and CDR2 SYGVNS. Between the trimmed V and J ends, which lost 4 bases and 3 bases, there was a span of 2 bases. The CDR3 region is CASSATDTQYF. The CDR3 DNA follows: TGTGCCAGCAGTGCTACAGATACGCAGTATTTT.

The chain joins TRBV18 to TRBJ2-1, with 7 positions matching TRBD2. Germline lookup yields CDR1 KGHSH and CDR2 LQKENI. This CDR3 has 19 amino acids. V was clipped by 3 bases and J by 0 bases; unmatched bases: 14. This CDR3 reads CASSPNRNSGMVSYNEQFF. The CDR3 nucleotides are TGTGCCAGCTCACCTAATAGAAACAGCGGGATGGTCTCCTACAATGAGCAGTTCTTC.

In its sample, this clone was seen a few times. The chain has TRBV7-2 and TRBJ2-1; D possibly corresponds to TRBD1 (5 bases). V dropped 5 bases and J dropped 6 bases, with 17 bases sitting between them. This CDR3 spans 15 amino acids. Germline assignment: CDR1 SGHTA and CDR2 FQGNSA. CDR3 protein: CASSADRNPLNEQFF. CDR3 bases: TGTGCCAGCAGCGCTGACAGAAATCCCCTCAATGAGCAGTTCTTC.

This clone was detected only a few times. The V call is TRBV5-4, the J call TRBJ2-2; 9 nucleotides align to TRBD2. CDR1 and CDR2 (germline): SGHNT, YYREEE (reference sequence). The ends lost 4 bases at V and 3 bases at J; junction bases unmatched: 7. The CDR3 has 16 residues. The DNA for the CDR3 is TGTGCCAGCAGCCGCGGTGGCGGGGGGGACACCGGGGAGCTGTTTTTT. This encodes CASSRGGGGDTGELFF.

Notes on this clone: One junction end disagrees with the germline gene, perhaps due to a read error. The chain combines TRBV4-1 with TRBJ2-4; 13 bases are shared with TRBD2. The CDR3 spans 18 residues. Germline-derived CDR1 and CDR2 are MGHRA and YSYEKL. The CDR3 DNA sequence: TGCGCCAGCAGTCAAGATGGGACTAGCGGGATGGCCAAAAACATTCAGTACTTC. Translated: CASSQDGTSGMAKNIQYF.

The CDR3 loop is CATTTGGGPRKANEQFF. The CDR3 DNA follows: TGTGCCACCACCACAGGGGGAGGGCCGAGAAAGGCCAATGAGCAGTTCTTC. The rearrangement links TRBV15 to TRBJ2-1; D is possibly TRBD1 (8 bases). The V and J ends lost 7 bases and 6 bases respectively, with 25 bases between them. The germline CDR1 and CDR2 sequences are LNHNV and YYDKDF (reference sequence). The CDR3 length is 17 residues.

This clone was found a few times. The V gene is TRBV7-9, the J gene TRBJ1-6; D unclear. Germline V gene lookup returns CDR1 SEHNR and CDR2 FQNEAQ (reference sequence). The CDR3 is 13 residues long. V lost 5 bases and J 9 bases, leaving 11 bases between the germline ends. The CDR3 spells CASSIHEGSPLHF. The CDR3, as DNA: TGTGCCAGCAGCATACACGAGGGTTCACCCCTCCACTTT.

In its sample, this clone was seen a few times. The chain links TRBV5-1 to TRBJ2-5; 13 nucleotides align to TRBD2. Germline CDR1 reads SGHRS; CDR2 reads YFSETQ. With V trimmed by 3 bases and J by 2 bases, 4 bases remained unmatched. CDR3 length equals 16 residues. This CDR3 reads CASSWVTSGGQETQYF. CDR3 DNA: TGCGCCAGCAGCTGGGTGACTAGCGGGGGGCAAGAGACCCAGTACTTC.

This chain joins TRBV7-9 and TRBJ1-2; 8 bases are a match to TRBD1. Losses at the gene ends were 5 bases for V and 8 bases for J; bases not matched to a gene: 10. Germline values: CDR1 SEHNR, CDR2 FQNEAQ (reference sequence). This CDR3 spans 14 amino acids. The CDR3 here is CASSTRTGREGYTF. As DNA, the CDR3 is TGTGCCAGCAGCACTAGGACAGGGCGAGAGGGCTACACCTTC.

This clone has a handful of counts. The gene calls are TRBV30 and TRBJ2-3; D remains unclear. Per the germline V gene, CDR1 is GTSNPN and CDR2 is SVGIG (reference sequence). Trimming pared 1 base from V and 0 bases from J, leaving 8 bases between. The CDR3 is 14 amino acids. CDR3 in amino acids: CAWSGRSSTDTQYF. The CDR3 DNA reads TGTGCCTGGAGTGGGCGGTCTAGCACAGATACGCAGTATTTT.

This clone turned up a few times. This chain connects TRBV5-1 to TRBJ2-2, with 8 bases lining up with TRBD2. This CDR3 is built from 16 residues. The junction had 11 bases not matched to a gene; V was cut back by 5 bases and J by 5 bases. Germline V gene data show CDR1 as SGHRS and CDR2 as YFSETQ. The CDR3 region is CASRPSGSYQTGELFF. The CDR3 nucleotides read TGCGCCAGCAGACCCAGCGGGAGTTACCAAACCGGGGAGCTGTTTTTT.

The V gene is TRBV9, the J gene TRBJ2-2; perhaps TRBD2 as D (6 bases). This CDR3 contains 16 residues. V lost 0 bases and J 4 bases, leaving 13 bases between the germline ends. Germline assignment: CDR1 SGDLS and CDR2 YYNGEE. CDR3 region: CASSVGEAGTTGELFF. CDR3 nucleotides: TGTGCCAGCAGCGTAGGAGAGGCGGGAACCACCGGGGAGCTGTTTTTT.

V and J are TRBV6-5 and TRBJ1-4, with 8 bases that match TRBD1. The ends lost 5 bases at V and 4 bases at J; junction bases unmatched: 3. In germline, CDR1 is MNHEY, CDR2 SVGAGI. CDR3 length: 14 residues. CDR3 loop: CASSRDRSNEKLFF. The CDR3 DNA is TGTGCCAGCAGTCGGGACAGGAGTAATGAAAAACTGTTTTTT.

As to this clone: Its ends do not fully match the called genes, so a read error is possible. CDR3 nucleotides: TGTGCCAGCAATGAAATTAGCGGGGGACGGGGCAATGAGCAGTTCTTC. This gives the protein CASNEISGGRGNEQFF. The rearrangement joins TRBV2 to TRBJ2-1; TRBD2 aligns across 9 bases. This CDR3 contains 16 residues. Germline lookup yields CDR1 SNHLY and CDR2 FYNNEI.

This sequence joins TRBV6-5 and TRBJ1-1, with D perhaps matching TRBD1 (6 bases). The CDR3 is 11 residues long. Trimming stripped 2 bases from V and 12 bases from J, with 10 bases between. CDR1 is MNHEY, CDR2 SVGAGI, per germline. CDR3 nucleotides: TGTGCCAGCAGTTACCTACAGGGAACTTTCTTT. Its translation: CASSYLQGTFF.

CDR3 coding DNA: TGTGCCAGCAGCTTTGGACTCGGCCATAGCAATCAGCCCCAGCATTTT. The encoded protein is CASSFGLGHSNQPQHF. V is TRBV7-2 and J is TRBJ1-5; D unresolved. Germline V gene lookup returns CDR1 SGHTA and CDR2 FQGNSA. V was pared by 3 bases and J by 0 bases, with 12 bases between. This CDR3 spans 16 amino acids.

In this sample, this clone turned up a few times. The rearrangement links TRBV6-5 to TRBJ2-7, with 7 positions matching TRBD1. Per the germline V gene, CDR1 is MNHEY and CDR2 is SVGAGI. V was clipped by 4 bases and J by 2 bases; unmatched bases: 5. This CDR3 contains 14 residues. The CDR3: CASSSGTAPYEQYF. CDR3 DNA: TGTGCCAGCAGTTCAGGGACAGCCCCCTACGAGCAGTACTTC.

The V and J genes are TRBV11-2 and TRBJ2-1, with TRBD2 matching over 13 bases. The junction had 8 bases not matched to a gene; V was cut back by 7 bases and J by 2 bases. This CDR3 has 17 residues. Germline V lookup: CDR1 SGHAT, CDR2 FQNNGV. In DNA form, the CDR3 reads TGTGCCAGCACCATGACTAGCGGGGGGAACCCCTACAATGAGCAGTTCTTC. Protein: CASTMTSGGNPYNEQFF.

This clone has more than one count but fewer than ten. This chain uses TRBV10-3 with TRBJ2-3; the D gene is possibly TRBD2 (5 bases). The ends were cut back, 3 bases at V and 0 bases at J, with 10 bases in the middle. Germline V gene data show CDR1 as ENHRY and CDR2 as SYGVKD. This CDR3 is built from 15 residues. The CDR3 DNA reads as TGTGCCATCAGTGACGGCGGGCCTAGCACAGATACGCAGTATTTT. It is translated as CAISDGGPSTDTQYF.

This clone has only a few counts. The CDR3 region is CASSPRGSSETQYF. CDR3 DNA sequence: TGTGCCAGCTCACCCAGGGGGAGTTCGGAGACCCAGTACTTC. J is TRBJ2-5 and V is TRBV18, with 7 bases aligning to TRBD1. Losses at the gene ends were 3 bases for V and 5 bases for J; bases not matched to a gene: 6. This CDR3 contains 14 residues. CDR1 is KGHSH, CDR2 LQKENI, per germline.

The chain couples TRBV5-1 to TRBJ1-2, with no clear D. From germline, CDR1 is SGHRS and CDR2 YFSETQ. The CDR3 extends over 15 amino acids. V lost 9 bases and J lost 2, with 20 bases in between. The CDR3 coding sequence is TGCGCCACCCGCCTTTTCGAGAATATCAACTATGGCTACACCTTC. Its translation: CATRLFENINYGYTF.

The chain combines TRBV5-4 with TRBJ2-1; no firm D call. CDR1 is SGHNT and CDR2 is YYREEE in the germline V gene (reference sequence). The V end lost 4 bases, the J end lost 0 bases, and 14 bases lay between the germline ends. The CDR3 has 16 amino acids. This CDR3 reads CASSPGGRSSYNEQFF. As DNA, the CDR3 is TGTGCCAGCAGCCCGGGTGGCCGTAGCTCCTACAATGAGCAGTTCTTC.

This clone was counted only a few times. The chain combines TRBV6-6 with TRBJ2-5; 9 nucleotides align to TRBD1. This CDR3 is built from 14 residues. Unmatched junction bases numbered 7, after V lost 6 bases and J lost 5 bases. Germline lookup yields CDR1 MNHNY and CDR2 SVGAGI (reference sequence). CDR3 nucleotides: TGTGCCAGCAGCCGACCCGGACAGGGGGAGACCCAGTACTTC. This gives the protein CASSRPGQGETQYF.

This clone was seen more than once but under ten times. This chain links TRBV29-1 with TRBJ2-3, with D perhaps matching TRBD1 (5 bases). Looked up from germline, CDR1 is SQVTM and CDR2 is ANQGSEA. The CDR3 is 16 residues long. The germline V and J ends were trimmed by 0 bases and 2 bases, with 15 bases remaining between them. CDR3 amino acids: CSVEDLGQGYTDTQYF. DNA for the CDR3: TGCAGCGTTGAAGATCTAGGGCAGGGATACACAGATACGCAGTATTTT.

The chain has TRBV4-1 and TRBJ1-2; 8 nucleotides match TRBD1. Germline CDR1 and CDR2: MGHRA and YSYEKL. Unmatched junction bases numbered 4, after V lost 3 bases and J lost 7 bases. There are 13 residues in the CDR3. For the CDR3, the DNA is TGCGCCAGCAGCCAGGACAGGGCGGGTGGCTACACCTTC. Encoded protein: CASSQDRAGGYTF.

The rearrangement links TRBV6-5 to TRBJ2-4; D perhaps matches TRBD1 (6 bases). This CDR3 region has 14 residues. CDR1 and CDR2 (germline): MNHEY, SVGAGI. V was clipped by 6 bases and J by 7 bases, with 16 bases between them. CDR3 nucleotides: TGTGCCAGCAGCGACTCTTCGAGGGGGAACATTCAGTACTTC. Its translation: CASSDSSRGNIQYF.